The 22 T cell receptor beta chains below come from one sample, sequenced in a study of CD8 T cells in Susac syndrome. When the RNA was reverse transcribed, random hexamers were used with an input of roughly 0.45 to 1 ug. MiXCR was run by TCRdb on the immunoSEQ multiplex PCR reads, yielding one entry per CDR3 protein. The data hold 200,000 to 250,000 distinct CDR3 sequences, with 95% observed a single time. Source material: CD4+ T cells from PBMCs. All receptors derive from a human donor with multiple sclerosis.

This clonotype was recorded once. V usage is TRBV29-1 and J usage is TRBJ1-5; 10 positions match TRBD1. This CDR3 has 12 amino acids. V was clipped by 7 bases and J by 5 bases; unmatched bases: 2. From germline, CDR1 is SQVTM and CDR2 ANQGSEA. The CDR3 loop is CSAGQGDQPQHF. CDR3 nucleotides: TGCAGCGCCGGACAGGGGGATCAGCCCCAGCATTTT.

This chain joins TRBV7-2 and TRBJ2-3, with a possible D match to TRBD1 (5 bases). The CDR3 covers 12 residues. Germline assignment: CDR1 SGHTA and CDR2 FQGNSA. The V end was cut by 9 bases, the J end by 7 bases, with 14 bases between. CDR3 DNA sequence: TGTGCCAGTATGACCCAGGGCAATACGCAGTATTTT. Residues: CASMTQGNTQYF.

This clonotype occurred a few times. The gene calls are TRBV25-1 and TRBJ2-3; D not resolved. V was cut by 5 bases and J by 2 bases, with 8 bases left in between. The V gene's germline CDR1 is MGHDK and CDR2 SYGVNS. CDR3 length equals 13 residues. The CDR3 here is CASSRPSTDTQYF. CDR3 sequence (DNA): TGTGCCAGCAGTAGACCGTCCACAGATACGCAGTATTTT.

This clonotype has a handful of counts. The V gene is TRBV28, the J gene TRBJ1-2; D might be TRBD1 (5 bases). Between the trimmed V and J ends, which lost 5 bases and 5 bases, there was a span of 9 bases. CDR3 length equals 12 residues. Germline V gives CDR1 MDHEN, CDR2 SYDVKM. This CDR3 reads CASSPGTYGYTF. DNA of the CDR3: TGTGCCAGCAGTCCCGGGACGTATGGCTACACCTTC.

J is TRBJ1-2 and V is TRBV27; D is perhaps TRBD1 (6 bases). V lost 6 bases, J lost 5 bases, and 19 bases lay in between. The CDR3 spans 15 residues. Germline loops: CDR1 MNHEY, CDR2 SMNVEV (reference sequence). In nucleotides, the CDR3 is TGTGCCAGCAGCCGGGCGGGGGCAGGGGCATATGGCTACACCTTC. This encodes CASSRAGAGAYGYTF.

This clonotype was observed once. The chain has TRBV25-1 and TRBJ2-3, with D possibly being TRBD1 (6 bases). CDR1 MGHDK and CDR2 SYGVNS come from the germline V gene. The CDR3 is made up of 15 amino acids. Trimming pared 3 bases from V and 5 bases from J, leaving 15 bases between. In DNA, the CDR3 is TGTGCCAGCAGTGATTCAGGGGTTTTGGAAGATACGCAGTATTTT. Its translation: CASSDSGVLEDTQYF.

The chain's CDR3 is CSASGLKGLNYEQYF. In nucleotides, the CDR3 is TGCAGTGCTAGTGGCTTGAAGGGATTAAATTACGAGCAGTACTTC. The chain joins TRBV20-1 to TRBJ2-7; no clear D gene. Germline V lookup: CDR1 DFQATT, CDR2 SNEGSKA (reference sequence). The CDR3 loop spans 15 amino acids. V lost 3 bases and J 4 bases, leaving 19 bases between the germline ends.

This clonotype was observed a single time. The chain recombines TRBV29-1 with TRBJ1-2; TRBD1 aligns across 7 bases. The germline CDR1 and CDR2 sequences are SQVTM and ANQGSEA. The CDR3 runs 11 residues. The CDR3 sequence is CSVQGNDGYTF. The CDR3 nucleotides read TGCAGTGTACAGGGGAACGATGGCTACACCTTC.

V is TRBV28 and J is TRBJ2-1; TRBD2 matches 14 bases. The CDR3 loop spans 14 amino acids. After removal of 5 bases from V and 15 bases from J, the junction contained 9 bases not matched to a gene. Germline V lookup: CDR1 MDHEN, CDR2 SYDVKM. As DNA, the CDR3 is TGTGCCAGCAGTCCCCAGACTAGCGGGAGGGGCCTGTTCTTC. Amino acid sequence: CASSPQTSGRGLFF.

The chain employs TRBV9 and TRBJ1-5; tentative D call: TRBD1 (5 bases). Trimming stripped 0 bases from V and 5 bases from J, with 12 bases between. The CDR3 length is 15 residues. The germline V gene has CDR1 SGDLS and CDR2 YYNGEE. CDR3 sequence: CASSVAPGDDQPQHF. CDR3 DNA sequence: TGTGCCAGCAGCGTAGCACCGGGGGACGATCAGCCCCAGCATTTT. Based on the CDR3 plus reference TRBV9 and TRBJ1-5, the full variable domain is DSGVTQTPKHLITATGQRVTLRCSPRSGDLSVYWYQQSLDQGLQFLIQYYNGEERAKGNILERFSAQQFPDLHSELNLSSLELGDSALYFCASSVAPGDDQPQHFGDGTRLSIL.

This chain joins TRBV12-3 or TRBV12-4 and TRBJ2-5, with a tentative D call TRBD1 (6 bases). V was shortened by 5 bases and J by 9 bases, with 19 bases between the two germline ends. The CDR3 is 14 amino acids. The CDR3 spells CASSPGGGHGAQYF. CDR3 DNA sequence: TGTGCCAGCAGTCCAGGTGGGGGCCACGGGGCCCAGTACTTC.

The chain employs TRBV15 and TRBJ2-7; the D gene could be TRBD1 or TRBD2 (5 bases each). Germline CDR1 is LNHNV and CDR2 is YYDKDF (reference sequence). The CDR3 extends over 15 amino acids. V lost 1 base and J lost 2, with 12 bases in between. The CDR3 bases are TGTGCCACCAGCAGAGTGCTGAGGGGAACCTACGAGCAGTACTTC. Encoded protein: CATSRVLRGTYEQYF.

This chain connects TRBV29-1 to TRBJ2-1, with 7 bases identical to TRBD2. This CDR3 has 14 residues. Germline V gives CDR1 SQVTM, CDR2 ANQGSEA. With 6 bases clipped from V and 5 bases from J, the junction kept 10 bases outside the gene matches. The DNA for the CDR3 is TGCAGCGTAGCCTCTGGCGGGACTAACAATGAGCAGTTCTTC. Its protein product is CSVASGGTNNEQFF.

This rearrangement joins TRBV20-1 to TRBJ2-7, with 9 nucleotides matching TRBD1. The V gene's germline CDR1 is DFQATT and CDR2 SNEGSKA (reference sequence). CDR3 length: 14 amino acids. Trimming cost V 5 bases and J 2 bases; bases outside gene matches: 7. The CDR3 protein is CSASDRGSTYEQYF. The CDR3 DNA sequence: TGCAGTGCTTCGGACAGGGGATCAACCTACGAGCAGTACTTC.

The gene calls are TRBV12-3 or TRBV12-4 and TRBJ2-1; 8 nucleotides match TRBD2. V was clipped by 3 bases and J by 2 bases; unmatched bases: 12. The CDR3 sequence is 18 residues long. CDR3 in DNA: TGTGCCAGCAGTTTCGGAAGCGGGGGACCAGGTCCCTACAATGAGCAGTTCTTC. It encodes CASSFGSGGPGPYNEQFF.

The rearrangement uses TRBV20-1 and TRBJ2-7; D is ambiguous. Germline lookup yields CDR1 DFQATT and CDR2 SNEGSKA (reference sequence). V gave up 0 bases and J gave up 6 bases, with 12 bases separating them. This CDR3 is 13 amino acids long. The CDR3 here is CSARDQSFSEQYF. The CDR3 DNA is TGCAGTGCTAGAGATCAGAGTTTCAGCGAGCAGTACTTC.

This chain uses TRBV20-1 with TRBJ1-5, with D maybe TRBD1 (6 bases). V shed 1 base and J shed 4 bases, with 14 bases lying between them. The V gene's germline CDR1 is DFQATT and CDR2 SNEGSKA (reference sequence). The CDR3 is 15 amino acids. Written as DNA, the CDR3 is TGCAGTGCTAGAGCACCCAGGGGCATAAATCAGCCCCAGCATTTT. The encoded protein is CSARAPRGINQPQHF.

The V and J genes are TRBV15 and TRBJ2-1; D possibly corresponds to TRBD1 (7 bases). V gave up 3 bases and J gave up 9 bases, with 18 bases separating them. Germline V gives CDR1 LNHNV, CDR2 YYDKDF (reference sequence). This CDR3 contains 15 residues. The CDR3 DNA reads as TGTGCCACCAGCAGGGCGGGGCAGGGGGTTGGTGAGCAGTTCTTC. Translation gives CATSRAGQGVGEQFF.

This sequence joins TRBV3-1 and TRBJ2-1; 9 bases fit TRBD2. Germline V gene lookup returns CDR1 LGHDT and CDR2 YNNKEL (reference sequence). The V segment lost 4 bases and the J segment 12 bases; nucleotides outside the gene matches: 16. This CDR3 spans 16 amino acids. In nucleotides, the CDR3 is TGTGCCAGCAGCCCGGGCGGGGGGGCCAACTCGAAATGGCAGTTCTTC. It encodes CASSPGGGANSKWQFF.

V gene TRBV5-1 combines with J gene TRBJ2-7; no reliable D call. CDR1 and CDR2 from the germline V gene are SGHRS and YFSETQ. The V end was cut by 4 bases, the J end by 7 bases, with 12 bases between. This CDR3 is built from 12 residues. This CDR3 is CASSPAREEQYF. For the CDR3, the DNA is TGCGCCAGCAGCCCCGCACGAGAGGAGCAGTACTTC.

The gene calls are TRBV20-1 and TRBJ2-1, with 13 bases fitting TRBD2. The CDR3 length is 16 residues. The J segment lost 10 bases and the V segment lost 1 base, leaving 10 bases of the junction unmatched. Per germline, CDR1 DFQATT and CDR2 SNEGSKA (reference sequence). The DNA for the CDR3 is TGCAGTGCTAGAGCCCGAACTAGCGGGAGGGCCGGGGAGCAGTTCTTC. It specifies CSARARTSGRAGEQFF.

The chain carries TRBV5-1 and TRBJ1-2; D is perhaps TRBD1 (6 bases). This CDR3 contains 14 residues. V lost 0 bases to trimming and J lost 7 bases, with 13 bases between them. CDR1 and CDR2 (germline): SGHRS, YFSETQ. CDR3 nucleotide sequence: TGCGCCAGCAGCTTGGAGGGGGGATCCGGTGGCTACACCTTC. Translating gives CASSLEGGSGGYTF.